Below, 5 T cell receptor beta chains from the same sample are listed, as sequenced in a study of T cell clonality in common variable immunodeficiency. Study results and limitations: In common variable immunodeficiency, TCR beta chains reportedly carried fewer deletions and N-nucleotide insertions.

Produced via immunoSEQ multiplex PCR; TCRdb's table is partial and in-frame only. The specimen gives about 19,000 clones without singletons; the ten biggest hold more than 2%. Which antigens these TCRs recognize remains unknown. The sequenced sample consisted of peripheral blood mononuclear cells. Receptors were obtained from a human donor with common variable immunodeficiency.

This clone was counted ten times or more. The CDR3 end falls 3 residues outside the read, so it is completed with the germline J gene. The rearrangement joins TRBV20-1 to TRBJ1-2, with D possibly being TRBD1 (5 bases). From germline, CDR1 is DFQATT and CDR2 SNEGSKA (reference sequence). This CDR3 spans 13 amino acids. Trimming left V 3 bases short and J 4 bases short, with 12 bases between. CDR3 DNA (partial): TGCAGTGCTAGTGACCGAGGGGCCTATGGC. Residues: CSASDRGAYG. The CDR3 as a whole reads CSASDRGAYGYTF.

A note on this clone: The read terminates 3 residues ahead of where the CDR3 ends, so the germline J gene completes it. This rearrangement joins TRBV7-9 to TRBJ2-1, with 8 bases matching TRBD1. Germline CDR1 is SEHNR and CDR2 is FQNEAQ (reference sequence). V shed 5 bases and J 5 bases; nucleotides not matched to a gene: 5. There are 14 residues in the CDR3. CDR3 DNA, as far as it was read: TGTGCCAGCAGCCTGGACAGGGTTGACAATGAG. Protein product: CASSLDRVDNE. The entire CDR3 sequence reads CASSLDRVDNEQFF.

Ten or more counts support this clone. The CDR3 end lies 3 residues beyond the end of the read and is filled in from the germline J gene. This chain uses TRBV5-1 with TRBJ1-4, with D maybe TRBD1 (5 bases). The germline gives CDR1 SGHRS, CDR2 YFSETQ. There are 14 residues in the CDR3. The V end was cut by 4 bases, the J end by 4 bases, with 11 bases between. CDR3: CASSPDKVNEKLFF. The CDR3 DNA, read in part, is TGCGCCAGCAGCCCGGACAAGGTTAATGAAAAA.

Many counts were recorded for this clone. The CDR3 goes on 3 residues after the read ends, and that part is filled in from the germline J gene. The chain recombines TRBV4-1 with TRBJ2-7; TRBD1 matches at 9 bases. The germline gives CDR1 MGHRA, CDR2 YSYEKL. This CDR3 spans 16 amino acids. The V segment lost 3 bases and the J segment 0 bases; nucleotides outside the gene matches: 6. The CDR3 protein is CASSQGGQGLSYEQYF. CDR3 DNA (partial): TGCGCCAGCAGCCAGGGAGGACAGGGGCTCTCCTACGAG.

By its share, this clone is medium-sized. The read terminates 3 residues before the CDR3 end, so the remaining end is supplied by the germline J gene. This sequence joins TRBV28 and TRBJ1-2; D is unresolved. Between the trimmed V and J ends, which lost 3 bases and 5 bases, there was a span of 4 bases. The CDR3 runs 11 residues. Germline CDR1 reads MDHEN; CDR2 reads SYDVKM. The covered CDR3 bases are TGTGCCAGCAGTTTGAGGTATGGC. Its translation is CASSLRYG. The entire CDR3 protein is CASSLRYGYTF.